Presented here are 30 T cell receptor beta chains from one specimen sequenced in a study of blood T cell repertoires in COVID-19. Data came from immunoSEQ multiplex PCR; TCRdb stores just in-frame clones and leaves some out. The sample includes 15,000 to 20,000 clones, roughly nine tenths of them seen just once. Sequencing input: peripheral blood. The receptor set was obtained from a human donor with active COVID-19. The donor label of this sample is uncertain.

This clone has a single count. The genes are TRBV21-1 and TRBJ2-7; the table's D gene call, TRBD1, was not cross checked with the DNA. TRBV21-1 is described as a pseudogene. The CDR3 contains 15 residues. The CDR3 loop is CANPGTGVLPYEQYF. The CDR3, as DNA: TGTGCCAACCCCGGGACAGGGGTTCTACCCTACGAGCAGTACTTC.

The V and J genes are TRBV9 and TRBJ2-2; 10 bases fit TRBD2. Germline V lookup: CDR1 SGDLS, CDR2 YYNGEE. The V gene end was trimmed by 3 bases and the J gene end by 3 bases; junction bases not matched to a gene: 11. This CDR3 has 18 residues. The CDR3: CASSASPSGSGYTGELFF. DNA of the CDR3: TGTGCCAGCAGCGCGAGCCCTAGCGGGAGTGGCTACACCGGGGAGCTGTTTTTT.

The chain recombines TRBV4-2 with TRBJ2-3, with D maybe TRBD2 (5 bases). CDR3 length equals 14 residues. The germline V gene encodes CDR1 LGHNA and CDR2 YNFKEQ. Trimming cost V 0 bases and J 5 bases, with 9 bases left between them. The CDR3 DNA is TGTGCCAGCAGCCAAGATTCGGCGGGAGATACGCAGTATTTT. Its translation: CASSQDSAGDTQYF.

This CDR3 is CSASRQADQPQHF. CDR3 coding DNA: TGCAGTGCTAGTCGACAGGCCGATCAGCCCCAGCATTTT. V is TRBV20-1 and J is TRBJ1-5; weak D call: TRBD1 (6 bases). The V gene's germline CDR1 is DFQATT and CDR2 SNEGSKA (reference sequence). The CDR3 has 13 residues. The ends were cut back, 3 bases at V and 5 bases at J, with 11 bases in the middle.

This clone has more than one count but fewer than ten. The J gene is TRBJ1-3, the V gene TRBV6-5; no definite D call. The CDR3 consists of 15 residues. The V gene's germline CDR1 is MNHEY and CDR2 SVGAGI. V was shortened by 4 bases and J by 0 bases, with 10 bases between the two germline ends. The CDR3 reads CASSLQLSSGNTIYF. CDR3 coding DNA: TGTGCCAGCAGTTTACAGCTCAGCTCTGGAAACACCATATATTTT.

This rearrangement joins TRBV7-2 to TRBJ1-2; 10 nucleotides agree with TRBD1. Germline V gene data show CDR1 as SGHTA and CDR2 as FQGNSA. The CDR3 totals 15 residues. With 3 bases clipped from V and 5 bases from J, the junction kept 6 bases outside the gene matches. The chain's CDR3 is CASSFGQGVRYGYTF. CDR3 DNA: TGTGCCAGCAGCTTCGGACAGGGGGTGAGGTATGGCTACACCTTC.

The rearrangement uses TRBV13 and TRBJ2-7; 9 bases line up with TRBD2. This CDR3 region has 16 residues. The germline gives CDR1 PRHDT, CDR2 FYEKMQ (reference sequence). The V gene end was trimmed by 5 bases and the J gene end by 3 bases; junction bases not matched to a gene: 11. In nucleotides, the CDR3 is TGTGCCAGCAGCCCCCGTAGCGGGAGAGCAGACTACGAGCAGTACTTC. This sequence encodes CASSPRSGRADYEQYF.

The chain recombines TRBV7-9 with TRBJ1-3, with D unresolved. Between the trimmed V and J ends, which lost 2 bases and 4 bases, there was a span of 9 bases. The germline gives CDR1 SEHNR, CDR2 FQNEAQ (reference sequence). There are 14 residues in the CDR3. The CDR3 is CASSLMGSGNTIYF. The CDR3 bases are TGTGCCAGCAGCTTAATGGGGAGCGGAAACACCATATATTTT.

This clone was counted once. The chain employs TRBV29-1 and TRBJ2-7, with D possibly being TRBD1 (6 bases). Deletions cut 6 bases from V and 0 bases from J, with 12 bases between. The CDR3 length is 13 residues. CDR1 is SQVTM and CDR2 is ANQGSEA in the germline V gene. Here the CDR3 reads CSVTGHPSYEQYF. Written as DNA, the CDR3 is TGCAGCGTCACGGGACACCCCTCCTACGAGCAGTACTTC.

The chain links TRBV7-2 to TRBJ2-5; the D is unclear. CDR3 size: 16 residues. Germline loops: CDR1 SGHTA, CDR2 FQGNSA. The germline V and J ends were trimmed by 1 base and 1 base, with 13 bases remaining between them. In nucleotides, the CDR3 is TGTGCCAGCAGCTTAGTAGGCCCGACTCCCCAAGAGACCCAGTACTTC. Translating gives CASSLVGPTPQETQYF.

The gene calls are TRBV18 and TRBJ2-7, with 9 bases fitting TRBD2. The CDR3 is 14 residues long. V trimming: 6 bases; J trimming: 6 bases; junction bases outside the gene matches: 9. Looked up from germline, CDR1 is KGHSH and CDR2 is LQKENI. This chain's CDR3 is CASSLGGSGSEQYF. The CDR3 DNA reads TGTGCCAGCTCGCTAGGGGGTAGCGGGAGCGAGCAGTACTTC. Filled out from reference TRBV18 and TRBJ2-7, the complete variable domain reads NAGVMQNPRHLVRRRGQEARLRCSPMKGHSHVYWYRQLPEEGLKFMVYLQKENIIDESGMPKERFSAEFPKEGPSILRIQQVVRGDSAAYFCASSLGGSGSEQYFGPGTRLTVT.

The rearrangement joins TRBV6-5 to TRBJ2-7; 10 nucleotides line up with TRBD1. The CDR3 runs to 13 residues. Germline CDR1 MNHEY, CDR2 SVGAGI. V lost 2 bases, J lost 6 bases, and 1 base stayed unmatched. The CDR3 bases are TGTGCCAGCAGTTACCGGGACAGGGGCGAGCAGTACTTC. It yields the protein CASSYRDRGEQYF.

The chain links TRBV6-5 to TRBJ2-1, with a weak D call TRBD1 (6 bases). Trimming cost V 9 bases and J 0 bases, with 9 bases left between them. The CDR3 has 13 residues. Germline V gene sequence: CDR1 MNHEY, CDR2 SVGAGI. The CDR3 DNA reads TGTGCCAGTACAGGGTTCTCCTACAATGAGCAGTTCTTC. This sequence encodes CASTGFSYNEQFF.

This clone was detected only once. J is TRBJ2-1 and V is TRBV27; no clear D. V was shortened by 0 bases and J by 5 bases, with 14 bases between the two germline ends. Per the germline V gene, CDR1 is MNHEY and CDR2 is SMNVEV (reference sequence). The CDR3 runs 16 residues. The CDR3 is CASSLSIPLVNNEQFF. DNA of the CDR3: TGTGCCAGCAGTTTATCGATTCCTTTAGTCAACAATGAGCAGTTCTTC.

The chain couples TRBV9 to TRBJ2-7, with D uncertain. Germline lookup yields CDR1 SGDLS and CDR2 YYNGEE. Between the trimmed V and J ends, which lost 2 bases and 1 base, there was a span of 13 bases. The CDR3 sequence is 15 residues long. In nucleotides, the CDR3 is TGTGCCAGCAGCGTGTCGGGTACGGAGTCCTACGAGCAGTACTTC. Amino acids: CASSVSGTESYEQYF.

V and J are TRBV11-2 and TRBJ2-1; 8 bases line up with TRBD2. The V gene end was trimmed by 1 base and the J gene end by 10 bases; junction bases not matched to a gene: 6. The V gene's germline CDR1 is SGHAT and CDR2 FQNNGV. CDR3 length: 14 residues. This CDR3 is CASSLAGGQQEQFF. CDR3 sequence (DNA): TGTGCCAGCAGCTTAGCGGGAGGGCAACAGGAGCAGTTCTTC. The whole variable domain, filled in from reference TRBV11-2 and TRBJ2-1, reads EAGVAQSPRYKIIEKRQSVAFWCNPISGHATLYWYQQILGQGPKLLIQFQNNGVVDDSQLPKDRFSAERLKGVDSTLKIQPAKLEDSAVYLCASSLAGGQQEQFFGPGTRLTVL.

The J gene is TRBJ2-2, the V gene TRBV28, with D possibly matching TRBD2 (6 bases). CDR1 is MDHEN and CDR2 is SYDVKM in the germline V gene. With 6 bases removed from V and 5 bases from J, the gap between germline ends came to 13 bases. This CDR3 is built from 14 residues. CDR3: CASRGGGGTGELFF. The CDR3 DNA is TGTGCCAGCAGGGGAGGTGGGGGAACCGGGGAGCTGTTTTTT.

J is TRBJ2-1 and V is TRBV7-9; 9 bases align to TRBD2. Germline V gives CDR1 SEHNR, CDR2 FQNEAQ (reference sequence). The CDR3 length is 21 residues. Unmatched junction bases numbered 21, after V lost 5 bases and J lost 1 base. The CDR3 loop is CASSSLDAGLAPPVSYNEQFF. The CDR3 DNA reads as TGTGCCAGCAGCAGCTTAGACGCGGGACTAGCCCCCCCCGTGTCCTACAATGAGCAGTTCTTC.

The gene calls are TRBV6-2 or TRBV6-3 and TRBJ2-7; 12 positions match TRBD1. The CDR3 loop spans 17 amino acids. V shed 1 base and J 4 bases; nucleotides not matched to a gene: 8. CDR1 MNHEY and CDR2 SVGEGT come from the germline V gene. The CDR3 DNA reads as TGTGCCAGCAGTTACTGGACGGGGACAGGGGGCGGGTACGAGCAGTACTTC. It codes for CASSYWTGTGGGYEQYF.

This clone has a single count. The CDR3: CASSSDRQVFTDTQYF. The CDR3 nucleotides are TGCGCCAGCAGCTCGGACAGACAGGTTTTCACAGATACGCAGTATTTT. The rearrangement joins TRBV5-1 to TRBJ2-3; TRBD1 might be the D (6 bases). The CDR3 extends over 16 amino acids. Germline CDR1 and CDR2: SGHRS and YFSETQ. Trimming stripped 3 bases from V and 2 bases from J, with 16 bases between.

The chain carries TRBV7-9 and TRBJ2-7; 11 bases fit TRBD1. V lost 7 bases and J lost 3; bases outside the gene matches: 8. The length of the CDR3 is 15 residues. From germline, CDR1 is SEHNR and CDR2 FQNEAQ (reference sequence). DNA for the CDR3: TGTGCCAGCACCGTAGCGGGGACAGGGGGCTACGAGCAGTACTTC. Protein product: CASTVAGTGGYEQYF.

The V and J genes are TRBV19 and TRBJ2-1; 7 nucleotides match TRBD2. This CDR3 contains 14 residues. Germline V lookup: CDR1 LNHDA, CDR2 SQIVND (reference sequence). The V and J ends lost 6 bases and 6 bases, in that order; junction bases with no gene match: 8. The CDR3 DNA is TGTGCCAGTAGCTTAGCGGGCGCCGTCAATGAGCAGTTCTTC. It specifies CASSLAGAVNEQFF.

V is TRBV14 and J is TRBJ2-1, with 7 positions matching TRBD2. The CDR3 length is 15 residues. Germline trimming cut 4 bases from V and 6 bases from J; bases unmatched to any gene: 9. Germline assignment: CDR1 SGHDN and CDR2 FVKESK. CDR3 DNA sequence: TGTGCCAGCAGCCTAATGGGGAGGGGCTTCAATGAGCAGTTCTTC. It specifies CASSLMGRGFNEQFF.

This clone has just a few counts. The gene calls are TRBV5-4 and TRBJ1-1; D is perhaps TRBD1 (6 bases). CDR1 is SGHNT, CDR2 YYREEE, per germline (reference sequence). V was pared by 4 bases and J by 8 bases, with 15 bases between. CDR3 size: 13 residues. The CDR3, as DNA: TGTGCCAGCAGCCAGGGGTTCGCAGCCGAAGCTTTCTTT. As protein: CASSQGFAAEAFF.

The CDR3 is CASSTGGYYNEQFF. As DNA, the CDR3 is TGTGCCAGCTCCACAGGGGGCTACTACAATGAGCAGTTCTTC. This chain connects TRBV27 to TRBJ2-1; 9 bases fit TRBD1. Trimming removed 8 bases from V and 3 bases from J; junction bases left unmatched: 5. Germline-derived CDR1 and CDR2 are MNHEY and SMNVEV (reference sequence). CDR3 size: 14 residues.

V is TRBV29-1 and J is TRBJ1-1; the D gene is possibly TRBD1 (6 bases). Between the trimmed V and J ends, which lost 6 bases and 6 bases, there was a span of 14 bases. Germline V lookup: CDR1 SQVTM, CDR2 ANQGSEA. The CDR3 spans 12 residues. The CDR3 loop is CSVGLGAAEAFF. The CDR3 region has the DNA TGCAGCGTCGGACTGGGGGCGGCTGAAGCTTTCTTT.

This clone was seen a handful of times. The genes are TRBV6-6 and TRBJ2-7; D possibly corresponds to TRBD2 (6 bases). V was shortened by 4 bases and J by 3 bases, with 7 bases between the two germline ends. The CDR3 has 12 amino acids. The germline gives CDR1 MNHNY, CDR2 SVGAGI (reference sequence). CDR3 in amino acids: CASSLEGYEQYF. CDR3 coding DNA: TGTGCCAGCAGTTTGGAGGGCTACGAGCAGTACTTC.

The DNA of the CDR3 is TGCGCCAGCAGCTTGGTTTGGACAGGGAACACCGGGGAGCTGTTTTTT. This sequence encodes CASSLVWTGNTGELFF. The chain joins TRBV5-1 to TRBJ2-2, with TRBD1 matching over 7 bases. In germline, CDR1 is SGHRS, CDR2 YFSETQ. Trimming took 0 bases from V and 1 from J; bases not matched to a gene: 3. This CDR3 is 16 amino acids long.

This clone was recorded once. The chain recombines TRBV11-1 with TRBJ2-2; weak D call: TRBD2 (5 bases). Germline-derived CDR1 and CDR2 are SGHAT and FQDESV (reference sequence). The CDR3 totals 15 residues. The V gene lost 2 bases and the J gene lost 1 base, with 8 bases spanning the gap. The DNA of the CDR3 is TGTGCCAGCAGCTTATTACGGGGGAACACCGGGGAGCTGTTTTTT. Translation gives CASSLLRGNTGELFF.

The CDR3 protein is CASSLEAGPGRNQPQHF. DNA of the CDR3: TGTGCCAGCAGCTTAGAGGCGGGGCCAGGGAGAAATCAGCCCCAGCATTTT. The chain carries TRBV7-2 and TRBJ1-5; tentatively, D is TRBD1 (5 bases). The CDR3 runs 17 residues. V lost 1 base to trimming and J lost 4 bases, with 17 bases between them. CDR1 is SGHTA and CDR2 is FQGNSA in the germline V gene.